This T cell receptor (beta chain) was recorded in a study of vaccination effects on CD4 cells after COVID-19. Antigen-specific CD4+ T cells were first expanded with viral peptide pools by the ViraFEST assay and only then sequenced. At the end of 10 days of culture, CD4+ T cells were isolated. The study found no prior SARS-CoV-2 infection in the vaccine recipients, who tested negative for nucleocapsid antibodies. This CDR3 is built from 11 residues. V shed 2 bases and J shed 3 bases, with 0 bases lying between them. Germline CDR1 and CDR2: SGHRS and YFSETQ. The method was immunoSEQ multiplex PCR; TCRdb's version includes in-frame clones alone and lacks a portion of them. The sample shows 40,000 to 45,000 clones, approximately 80% of them seen only once. Concerning this clone: What it binds is unknown.

This receptor was taken from a human donor who received a COVID-19 vaccine. Sequencing used CD4+ T cells from PBMCs cultured with HCoV-NL63 spike peptides, obtained before COVID-19 vaccination. J is TRBJ2-1 and V is TRBV5-1; D is undetermined. The CDR3 DNA reads as TGCGCCAGCAGCTTCTACAATGAGCAGTTCTTC. Translating it yields CASSFYNEQFF.